These T cell receptor beta chains were read from a single sample in a study of blood T cell repertoires in COVID-19. Using immunoSEQ multiplex PCR, the repertoire was profiled, and TCRdb retains in-frame clones only, with some absent. The data hold around 94,000 clones, with approximately 86% observed a single time. The sequenced sample was peripheral blood. The receptors here all came from a man at least 80 years old with acute or convalescent COVID-19. Both conserved end residues are part of each CDR3. D genes are given only for firm matches. Expanded clones get a size class; other rows say once, few or many, or leave the size out.

cdr3_length,d_call,clone_size,j_call,v_call,cdr3_nt,cdr3_aa
16,TRBD2,NA,TRBJ2-5,TRBV7-2,TGTGCCAGCAGCATTCGGACTAGCGGAGGGGGAGAGACCCAGTACTTC,CASSIRTSGGGETQYF
15,NA,NA,TRBJ1-6,TRBV5-4,TGTGCCAGCACGAGCGCCCAGGGATTTAATTCACCCCTCCACTTT,CASTSAQGFNSPLHF
15,TRBD2,NA,TRBJ2-3,TRBV2,TGTGCCGTGAATCCTAGCGGGAGGGCCGGAGATACGCAGTATTTT,CAVNPSGRAGDTQYF
13,NA,NA,TRBJ2-2,TRBV9,TGTGCCAGCAATTCCGCGAACACCGGGGAGCTGTTTTTT,CASNSANTGELFF
13,TRBD2,NA,TRBJ2-5,TRBV29-1,TGCAGCGATCAGACTAGCGGGGGGGGGACCCAGTACTTC,CSDQTSGGGTQYF
15,TRBD1,NA,TRBJ1-3,TRBV4-2,TGTGCCAGCACGGGACAGTCGAACTCTGGAAACACCATATATTTT,CASTGQSNSGNTIYF
16,NA,NA,TRBJ1-5,TRBV5-4,TGTGCCAGCAGCTTGGGGGCCCCGGGGGACAATCAGCCCCAGCATTTT,CASSLGAPGDNQPQHF
15,TRBD1,NA,TRBJ1-1,TRBV6-2/TRBV6-3,TGTGCCAGCAGTGGGTCGACAGGGGGTGGATCTGAAGCTTTCTTT,CASSGSTGGGSEAFF
16,NA,NA,TRBJ2-1,TRBV11-2,TGTGCCAGCAGCCAGGCGGGTCGCCTCTCCTACAATGAGCAGTTCTTC,CASSQAGRLSYNEQFF
14,NA,NA,TRBJ1-3,TRBV5-1,TGCGCCAGCAGCAGCACGGGGAATGGAAACACCATATATTTT,CASSSTGNGNTIYF
15,TRBD2,NA,TRBJ2-1,TRBV11-2,TGTGCCAGCAGCTCCCCTTTCCGGGAGGAGGATGAGCAGTTCTTC,CASSSPFREEDEQFF
16,TRBD2,NA,TRBJ2-2,TRBV6-2/TRBV6-3,TGTGCCAGCAGTACCGGCGGGGGGCTAGGCACCGGGGAGCTGTTTTTT,CASSTGGGLGTGELFF
13,NA,NA,TRBJ2-2,TRBV7-3,TGTGCCAGCAGGAATTCGGGCACCGGGGAGCTGTTTTTT,CASRNSGTGELFF
13,TRBD1,NA,TRBJ1-1,TRBV20-1,TGCAGTGCTAGTAAGGGGGCGAACACTGAAGCTTTCTTT,CSASKGANTEAFF
11,NA,few,TRBJ1-4,TRBV25-1,TGTGCCAGCAGTTCCTATGAAAAACTGTTTTTT,CASSSYEKLFF
12,NA,NA,TRBJ2-7,TRBV16,TGTGCCAGCGGGGGCAGAACCTACGAGCAGTACTTC,CASGGRTYEQYF
17,TRBD2,NA,TRBJ2-3,TRBV3-1/TRBV3-2,TGTGCCAGCAGCCAAGAGGGAGGTAGCGGGAGCACAGATACGCAGTATTTT,CASSQEGGSGSTDTQYF
16,NA,NA,TRBJ1-6,TRBV5-6,TGTGCCAGCAGCCTCCTACACACAGGGTATAATTCACCCCTCCACTTT,CASSLLHTGYNSPLHF
13,NA,NA,TRBJ1-3,TRBV30,TGTGCCTGGAGGGCAGGGGCTGGAAACACCATATATTTT,CAWRAGAGNTIYF
16,NA,NA,TRBJ2-3,TRBV5-4,TGTGCCAGCAGCTTGTTGTCGGGAGTGGGGGCAGATACGCAGTATTTT,CASSLLSGVGADTQYF